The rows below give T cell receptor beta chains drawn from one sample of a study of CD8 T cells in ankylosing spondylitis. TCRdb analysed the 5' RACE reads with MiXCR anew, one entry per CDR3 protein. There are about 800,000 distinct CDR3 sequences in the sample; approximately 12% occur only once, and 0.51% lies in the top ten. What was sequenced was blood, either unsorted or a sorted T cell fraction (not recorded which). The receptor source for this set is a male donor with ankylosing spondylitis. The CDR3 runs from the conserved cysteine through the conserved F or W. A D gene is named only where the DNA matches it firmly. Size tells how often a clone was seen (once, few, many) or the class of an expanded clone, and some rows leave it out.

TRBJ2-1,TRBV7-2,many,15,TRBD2,CASSPLAGVINEQFF,TGTGCCAGCAGTCCTCTAGCGGGAGTCATAAATGAGCAGTTCTTC
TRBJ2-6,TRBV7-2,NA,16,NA,CASSLEFWSGANVLTF,TGTGCCAGCAGCTTAGAGTTCTGGTCTGGGGCCAACGTCCTGACTTTC
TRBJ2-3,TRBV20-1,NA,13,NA,CSASSGNTDTQYF,TGCAGTGCTAGTTCGGGGAACACAGATACGCAGTATTTT
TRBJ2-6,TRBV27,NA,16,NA,CASSSDSVAGANVLTF,TGTGCCAGCAGTTCGGACAGTGTGGCTGGGGCCAACGTCCTGACTTTC
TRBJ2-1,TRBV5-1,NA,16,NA,CASSSPPWSSYNEQFF,TGCGCCAGCAGCTCCCCTCCCTGGAGCTCCTACAATGAGCAGTTCTTC
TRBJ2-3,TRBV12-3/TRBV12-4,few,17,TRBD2,CASSLKVISGRPDTQYF,TGTGCCAGCAGTTTAAAGGTGATTAGCGGGAGACCAGATACGCAGTATTTT
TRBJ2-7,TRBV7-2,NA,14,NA,CASSLSAGPDEQYF,TGTGCCAGCAGCTTAAGTGCAGGGCCGGACGAGCAGTACTTC
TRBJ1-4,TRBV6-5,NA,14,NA,CASSSGHRDEKLFF,TGTGCCAGCAGTTCCGGCCACCGGGATGAAAAACTGTTTTTT
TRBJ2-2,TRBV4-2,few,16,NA,CASSQSGIGNTGELFF,TGTGCCAGCAGCCAATCGGGAATAGGGAACACCGGGGAGCTGTTTTTT
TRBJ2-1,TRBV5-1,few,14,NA,CASNRAEGHNEQFF,TGCGCCAGCAATAGAGCGGAGGGGCACAATGAGCAGTTCTTC
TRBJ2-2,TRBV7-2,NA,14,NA,CASSLWGFPGELFF,TGTGCCAGCAGCTTATGGGGTTTCCCCGGGGAGCTGTTTTTT